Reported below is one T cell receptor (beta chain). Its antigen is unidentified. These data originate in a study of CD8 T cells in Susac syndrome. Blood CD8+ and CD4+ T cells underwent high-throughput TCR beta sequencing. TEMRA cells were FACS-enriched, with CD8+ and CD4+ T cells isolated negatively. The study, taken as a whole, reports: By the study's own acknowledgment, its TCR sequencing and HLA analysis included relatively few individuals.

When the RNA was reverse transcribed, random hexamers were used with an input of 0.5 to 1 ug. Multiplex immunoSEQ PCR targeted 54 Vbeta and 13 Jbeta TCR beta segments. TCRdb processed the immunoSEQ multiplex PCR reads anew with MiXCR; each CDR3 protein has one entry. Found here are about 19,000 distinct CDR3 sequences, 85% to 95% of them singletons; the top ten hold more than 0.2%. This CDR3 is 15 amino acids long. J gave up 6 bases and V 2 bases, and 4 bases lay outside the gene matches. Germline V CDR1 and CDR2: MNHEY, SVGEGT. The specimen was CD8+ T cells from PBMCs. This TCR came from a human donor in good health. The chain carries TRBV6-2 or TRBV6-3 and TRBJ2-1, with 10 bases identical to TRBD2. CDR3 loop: CASSYRTSGLNEQFF. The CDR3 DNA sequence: TGTGCCAGCAGTTACAGGACTAGCGGTCTCAATGAGCAGTTCTTC.